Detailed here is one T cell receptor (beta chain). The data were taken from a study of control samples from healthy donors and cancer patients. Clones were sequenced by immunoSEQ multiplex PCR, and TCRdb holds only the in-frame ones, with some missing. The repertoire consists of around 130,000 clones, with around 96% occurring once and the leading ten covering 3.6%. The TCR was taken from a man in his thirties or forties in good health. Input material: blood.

The CDR3 here is CAISQGTSYNSPLHF. Here the CDR3 DNA reads TGTGCCATCAGCCAGGGGACCTCCTATAATTCACCCCTCCACTTT. The rearrangement joins TRBV10-3 to TRBJ1-6, with a tentative D call TRBD1 (6 bases). This CDR3 spans 15 amino acids. The germline CDR1 and CDR2 sequences are ENHRY and SYGVKD. Deletions cut 6 bases from V and 0 bases from J, with 9 bases between.